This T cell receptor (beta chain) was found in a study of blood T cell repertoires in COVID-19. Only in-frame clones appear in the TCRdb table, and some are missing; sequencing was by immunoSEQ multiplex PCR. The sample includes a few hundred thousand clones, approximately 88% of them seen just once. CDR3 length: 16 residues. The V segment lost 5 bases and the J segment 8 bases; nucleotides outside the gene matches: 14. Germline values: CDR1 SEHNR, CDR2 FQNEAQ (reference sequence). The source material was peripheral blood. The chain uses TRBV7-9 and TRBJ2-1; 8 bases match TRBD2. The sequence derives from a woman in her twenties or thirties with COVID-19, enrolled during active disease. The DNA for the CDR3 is TGTGCCAGCAGCCCACTCGCCGGGGGGGCCACGGATGAGCAGTTCTTC. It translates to CASSPLAGGATDEQFF.